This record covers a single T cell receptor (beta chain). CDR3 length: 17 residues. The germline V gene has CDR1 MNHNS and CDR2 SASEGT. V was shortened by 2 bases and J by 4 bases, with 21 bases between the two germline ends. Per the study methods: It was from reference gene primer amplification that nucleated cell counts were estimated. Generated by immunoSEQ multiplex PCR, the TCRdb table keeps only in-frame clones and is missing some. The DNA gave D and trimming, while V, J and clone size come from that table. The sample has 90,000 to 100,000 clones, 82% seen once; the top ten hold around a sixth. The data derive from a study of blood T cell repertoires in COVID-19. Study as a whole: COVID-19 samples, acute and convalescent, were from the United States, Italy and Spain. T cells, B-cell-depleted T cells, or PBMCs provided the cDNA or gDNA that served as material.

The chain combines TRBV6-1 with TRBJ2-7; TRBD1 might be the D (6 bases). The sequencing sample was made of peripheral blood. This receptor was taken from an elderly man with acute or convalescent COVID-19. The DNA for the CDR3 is TGTGCCAGCAGTGAAAGTGGCTACACAGGGCTGGTTTACGAGCAGTACTTC. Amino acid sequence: CASSESGYTGLVYEQYF.